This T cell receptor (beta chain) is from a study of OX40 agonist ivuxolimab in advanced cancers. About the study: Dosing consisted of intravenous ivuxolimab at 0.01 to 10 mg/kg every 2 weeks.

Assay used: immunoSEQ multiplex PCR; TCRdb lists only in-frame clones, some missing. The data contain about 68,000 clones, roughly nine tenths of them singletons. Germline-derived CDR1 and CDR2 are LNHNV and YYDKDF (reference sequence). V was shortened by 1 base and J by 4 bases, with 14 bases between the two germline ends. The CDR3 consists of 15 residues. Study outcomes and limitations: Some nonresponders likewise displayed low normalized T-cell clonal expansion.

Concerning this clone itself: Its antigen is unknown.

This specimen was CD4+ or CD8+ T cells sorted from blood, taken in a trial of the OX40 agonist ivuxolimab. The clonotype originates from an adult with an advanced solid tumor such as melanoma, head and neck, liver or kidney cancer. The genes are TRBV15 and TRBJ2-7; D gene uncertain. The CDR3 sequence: CATSRGHSISYEQYF. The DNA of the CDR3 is TGTGCCACCAGCAGAGGACACAGTATCTCATACGAGCAGTACTTC.